This T cell receptor beta chain comes out of a study of chemoradiotherapy in HPV16-positive cancers. Study overall: Candidate HPV-specific clones and shared TCR motifs came from a couple of HPV16-positive patients.

This table comes from immunoSEQ multiplex PCR, and its TCRdb copy is limited to in-frame clones, with some not included. The sample has fewer than 40,000 clones; around 92% are singletons. V lost 3 bases and J lost 8; bases outside the gene matches: 13. CDR1 and CDR2 (germline): SGDLS, YYNGEE. CDR3 length: 16 residues. J is TRBJ2-1 and V is TRBV9; TRBD1 matches at 8 bases. The TCR originated in a human donor with HPV-associated anogenital cancer. Sample: blood, taken from a patient who underwent chemoradiotherapy. CDR3 coding DNA: TGTGCCAGCAGCGCACGCGGACAGGGAAGTCCGTATGAGCAGTTCTTC. This sequence encodes CASSARGQGSPYEQFF.